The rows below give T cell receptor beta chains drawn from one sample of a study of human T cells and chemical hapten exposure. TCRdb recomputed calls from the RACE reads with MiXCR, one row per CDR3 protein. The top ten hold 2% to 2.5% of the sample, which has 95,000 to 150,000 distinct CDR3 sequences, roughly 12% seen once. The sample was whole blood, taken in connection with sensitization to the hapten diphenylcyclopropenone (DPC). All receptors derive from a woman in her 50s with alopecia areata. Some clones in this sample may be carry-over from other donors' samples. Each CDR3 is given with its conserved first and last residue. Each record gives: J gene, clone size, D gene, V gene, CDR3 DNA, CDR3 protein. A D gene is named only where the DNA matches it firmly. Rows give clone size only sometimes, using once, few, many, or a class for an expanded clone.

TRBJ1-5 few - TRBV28 TGTGCCAGCAGTTCCCCTTCCGTAGTTGGCAATCAGCCCCAGCATTTT CASSSPSVVGNQPQHF
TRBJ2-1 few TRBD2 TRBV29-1 TGCAGCGTTATGGGGCGGGGGGGATACAATGAGCAGTTCTTC CSVMGRGGYNEQFF
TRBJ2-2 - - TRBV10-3 TGTGCCATCGGAGAGGGCGACACCGGGGAGCTGTTTTTT CAIGEGDTGELFF
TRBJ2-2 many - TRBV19 TGTGCCAGTAGTCCGTGGACAGAGTCCGGGGAGCTGTTTTTT CASSPWTESGELFF
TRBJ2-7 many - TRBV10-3 TGTGCCATCAGTGACAATTACTACGAGCAGTACTTC CAISDNYYEQYF
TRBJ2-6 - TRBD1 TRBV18 TGTGCCAGCTCACCACGGACAGGGATCCCAATACCTGGGGCCAACGTCCTGACTTTC CASSPRTGIPIPGANVLTF
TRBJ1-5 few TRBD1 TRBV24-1 TGTGCCACCAGTGATAGGGACAGCGGAGGTCAGCCCCAGCATTTT CATSDRDSGGQPQHF
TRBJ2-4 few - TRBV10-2 TGCGCCAGCACACAGTCTTCCAAAAACATTCAGTACTTC CASTQSSKNIQYF
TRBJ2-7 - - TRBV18 TGTGCCAGCTCACCTTTCGGGGGTAGCGGTCTTAGCTCCTACGAGCAGTACTTC CASSPFGGSGLSSYEQYF
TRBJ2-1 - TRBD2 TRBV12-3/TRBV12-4 TGTGCCAGCAGTTACGGGGGGAGTGAGCAGTTCTTC CASSYGGSEQFF
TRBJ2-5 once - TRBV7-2 TGTGCCAGCAGCTTAACAGGGATCCAAGAGACCCAGTACTTC CASSLTGIQETQYF
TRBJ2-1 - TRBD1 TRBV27 TGTGCCAGCAGTCCCTGGACAGGAATCTCCTACAATGAGCAGTTCTTC CASSPWTGISYNEQFF
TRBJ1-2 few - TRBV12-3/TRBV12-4 TGTGCCAGCAGCCTTGGACGCTATGGCTACACCTTC CASSLGRYGYTF
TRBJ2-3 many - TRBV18 TGTGCCAGCTCACCACAAGCAGGTGACACAGATACGCAGTATTTT CASSPQAGDTDTQYF
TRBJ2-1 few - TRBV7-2 TGTGCCAGCAGCGCGCAACTAGCCGATGAGCAGTTCTTC CASSAQLADEQFF
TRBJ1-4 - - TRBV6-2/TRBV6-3 TGTGCCAGCTCTCGAAGCGCCGGAGCCGGAGGAACTAATGAAAAACTGTTTTTT CASSRSAGAGGTNEKLFF
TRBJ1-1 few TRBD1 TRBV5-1 TGCGCCAGCAGCTTAGATCCAACAGGGGACACTGAAGCTTTCTTT CASSLDPTGDTEAFF